This T cell receptor beta chain originates from a study of technical replicates of blood from a handful of donors. Sequencing was performed with immunoSEQ multiplex PCR; in TCRdb, only in-frame clones are kept and a portion is missing. This sample has about 94,000 clones, with roughly 96% found just once. Germline loops: CDR1 SGHDT, CDR2 YYEEEE. The CDR3 runs to 14 residues. V gave up 4 bases and J gave up 2 bases, with 10 bases separating them. The sequence was collected from a human donor in good health. The sequenced sample consisted of T cells isolated from PBMCs. The chain recombines TRBV5-6 with TRBJ1-5; D perhaps matches TRBD1 (5 bases). This CDR3 is CASSVQARNQPQHF. DNA for the CDR3: TGTGCCAGCAGCGTACAGGCCCGCAATCAGCCCCAGCATTTT.